This T cell receptor (beta chain) was profiled in a study of blood T cell repertoires in COVID-19. The table came from immunoSEQ multiplex PCR; TCRdb's copy has only in-frame clones and leaves some out. Of about 240,000 clones listed, over 90% are singletons. Germline CDR1 is SGHDT and CDR2 is YYEEEE. V trimming: 3 bases; J trimming: 3 bases; junction bases outside the gene matches: 12. This CDR3 comprises 17 residues. The TCR originated in a man aged 25 to 40 with COVID-19, enrolled during active disease. V gene TRBV5-6 combines with J gene TRBJ1-1; 9 bases agree with TRBD1. Sequenced sample: peripheral blood. CDR3 protein: CASSWWIQGAFDTEAFF. The CDR3 DNA follows: TGTGCCAGCAGCTGGTGGATACAGGGGGCGTTCGACACTGAAGCTTTCTTT. Supplemented by reference TRBV5-6 and TRBJ1-1, the full variable domain reads DAGVTQSPTHLIKTRGQQVTLRCSPKSGHDTVSWYQQALGQGPQFIFQYYEEEERQRGNFPDRFSGHQFPNYSSELNVNALLLGDSALYLCASSWWIQGAFDTEAFFGQGTRLTVV.